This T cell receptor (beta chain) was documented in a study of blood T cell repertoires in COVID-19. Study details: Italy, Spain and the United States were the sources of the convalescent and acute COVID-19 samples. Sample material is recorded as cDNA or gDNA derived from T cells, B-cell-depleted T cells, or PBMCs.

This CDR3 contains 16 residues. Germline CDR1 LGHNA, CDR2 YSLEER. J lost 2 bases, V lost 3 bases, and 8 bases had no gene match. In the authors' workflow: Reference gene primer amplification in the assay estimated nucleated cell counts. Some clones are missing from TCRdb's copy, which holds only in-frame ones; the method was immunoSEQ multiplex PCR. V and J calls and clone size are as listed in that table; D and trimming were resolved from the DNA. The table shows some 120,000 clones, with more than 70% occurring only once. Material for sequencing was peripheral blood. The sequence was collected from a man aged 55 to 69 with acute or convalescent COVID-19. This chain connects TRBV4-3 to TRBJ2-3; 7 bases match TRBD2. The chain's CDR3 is CASSQGPSGTTDTQYF. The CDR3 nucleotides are TGCGCCAGCAGCCAGGGCCCTAGCGGAACCACAGATACGCAGTATTTT.